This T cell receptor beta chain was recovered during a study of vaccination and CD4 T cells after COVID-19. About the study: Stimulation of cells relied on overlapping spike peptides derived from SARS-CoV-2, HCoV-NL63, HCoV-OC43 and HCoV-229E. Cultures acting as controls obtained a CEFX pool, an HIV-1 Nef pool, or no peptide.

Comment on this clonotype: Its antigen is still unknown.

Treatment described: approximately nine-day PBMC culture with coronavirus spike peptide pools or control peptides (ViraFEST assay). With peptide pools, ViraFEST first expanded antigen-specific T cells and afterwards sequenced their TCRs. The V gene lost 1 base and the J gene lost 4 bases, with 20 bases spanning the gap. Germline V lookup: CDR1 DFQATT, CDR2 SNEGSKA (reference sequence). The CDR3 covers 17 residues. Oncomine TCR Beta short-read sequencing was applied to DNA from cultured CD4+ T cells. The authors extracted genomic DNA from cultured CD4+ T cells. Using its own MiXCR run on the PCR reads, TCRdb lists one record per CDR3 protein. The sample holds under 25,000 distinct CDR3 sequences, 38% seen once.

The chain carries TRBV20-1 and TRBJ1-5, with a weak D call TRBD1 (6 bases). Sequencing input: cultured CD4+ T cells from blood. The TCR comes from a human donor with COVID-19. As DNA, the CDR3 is TGCAGTGCTAGAGCCGACCCCTCAGGGGCCACTAATCAGCCCCAGCATTTT. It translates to CSARADPSGATNQPQHF.